Listed here are 17 T cell receptor beta chains from one sample, sequenced in a study of control samples from healthy donors and cancer patients. The method was immunoSEQ multiplex PCR; TCRdb's version includes in-frame clones alone and lacks a portion of them. Of roughly 100,000 clones listed, approximately 92% were seen once; the top ten hold under 4%. The sequenced material came from blood. Receptor source: a human donor in good health. The donor label of this sample is uncertain.

The rearrangement uses TRBV24-1 and TRBJ1-2; a possible D gene is TRBD1 (5 bases). The germline V and J ends were trimmed by 5 bases and 11 bases, with 26 bases remaining between them. This CDR3 region has 16 residues. Germline V gives CDR1 KGHDR, CDR2 SFDVKD. The CDR3 coding sequence is TGTGCCACCAGTGGGGCTACCCAGCCAGGGTGGGTGAGATACACCTTC. It codes for CATSGATQPGWVRYTF.

Only a few counts were recorded for this clone. This rearrangement joins TRBV7-9 to TRBJ1-2, with D maybe TRBD1 (5 bases). Germline CDR1 and CDR2: SEHNR and FQNEAQ (reference sequence). CDR3 length equals 14 residues. Trimming removed 0 bases at V and 6 bases at J, with 11 bases between. The CDR3 region has the DNA TGTGCCAGCAGCTTAGCAGGGGCCCCCAATGGCTACACCTTC. Its protein is CASSLAGAPNGYTF. Filled out from reference TRBV7-9 and TRBJ1-2, the complete variable domain reads DTGVSQNPRHKITKRGQNVTFRCDPISEHNRLYWYRQTLGQGPEFLTYFQNEAQLEKSRLLSDRFSAERPKGSFSTLEIQRTEQGDSAMYLCASSLAGAPNGYTFGSGTRLTVV.

The chain couples TRBV18 to TRBJ2-3; TRBD2 matches at 11 bases. Germline V gene data show CDR1 as KGHSH and CDR2 as LQKENI. The CDR3 has 16 amino acids. V lost 3 bases to trimming and J lost 5 bases; unmatched junction nucleotides: 7. The CDR3 DNA reads as TGTGCCAGCTCACCCTTAGCGGGGGGGCCCTTAGATACGCAGTATTTT. Its protein product is CASSPLAGGPLDTQYF.

The gene calls are TRBV27 and TRBJ1-1; D remains ambiguous. CDR3 length: 14 residues. The germline V gene encodes CDR1 MNHEY and CDR2 SMNVEV (reference sequence). V was trimmed by 2 bases and J by 2 bases, leaving 9 bases between them. CDR3 DNA sequence: TGTGCCAGCAGTTTAATAGGCGGTAACACTGAAGCTTTCTTT. This encodes CASSLIGGNTEAFF.

The chain links TRBV18 to TRBJ1-6; TRBD1 is a possible D gene (5 bases). V was cut by 1 base and J by 7 bases, with 11 bases left in between. This CDR3 spans 15 amino acids. CDR1 and CDR2 from the germline V gene are KGHSH and LQKENI. The CDR3 spells CASSPRQGPNSPLHF. The CDR3 DNA sequence: TGTGCCAGCTCACCACGGCAGGGCCCAAATTCACCCCTCCACTTT. Full variable domain (rest looked up from reference TRBV18 and TRBJ1-6): NAGVMQNPRHLVRRRGQEARLRCSPMKGHSHVYWYRQLPEEGLKFMVYLQKENIIDESGMPKERFSAEFPKEGPSILRIQQVVRGDSAAYFCASSPRQGPNSPLHFGNGTRLTVT.

The CDR3 region is CASSQDWGNGETQYF. In DNA, the CDR3 is TGCGCCAGCAGCCAAGATTGGGGGAATGGAGAGACCCAGTACTTC. The chain uses TRBV4-3 and TRBJ2-5; D is perhaps TRBD1 or TRBD2 (5 bases each). Germline loops: CDR1 LGHNA, CDR2 YSLEER. V was trimmed by 0 bases and J by 4 bases, leaving 12 bases between them. The length of the CDR3 is 15 residues.

Regarding this clone: Other nucleotide sequences in the sample specify the same CDR3. V is TRBV7-2 and J is TRBJ2-1; D perhaps matches TRBD1 (5 bases). Trimming took off 5 bases at V and 4 bases at J, with 9 bases between the two ends. There are 13 residues in the CDR3. CDR1 and CDR2 from the germline V gene are SGHTA and FQGNSA. CDR3 in amino acids: CASSRQGYNEQFF. The CDR3, as DNA: TGTGCCAGCAGCCGCCAGGGATACAATGAGCAGTTCTTC.

This chain uses TRBV19 with TRBJ1-5; D is unclear. V lost 2 bases and J 0 bases, leaving 8 bases between the germline ends. The CDR3 is 15 residues long. Germline V gene lookup returns CDR1 LNHDA and CDR2 SQIVND (reference sequence). Written as DNA, the CDR3 is TGTGCCAGTAGTATAACGGGGTCTAGCAATCAGCCCCAGCATTTT. As protein: CASSITGSSNQPQHF. Based on the CDR3 plus reference TRBV19 and TRBJ1-5, the full variable domain is DGGITQSPKYLFRKEGQNVTLSCEQNLNHDAMYWYRQDPGQGLRLIYYSQIVNDFQKGDIAEGYSVSREKKESFPLTVTSAQKNPTAFYLCASSITGSSNQPQHFGDGTRLSIL.

The chain links TRBV5-8 to TRBJ2-7, with D possibly being TRBD1 (5 bases). Trimming pared 4 bases from V and 4 bases from J, leaving 12 bases between. CDR1 and CDR2 (germline): SGHTS, YDEGEE. The CDR3 is 13 amino acids. CDR3 region: CASSPGIAYEQYF. The CDR3 coding sequence is TGTGCCAGCAGCCCAGGGATCGCGTACGAGCAGTACTTC.

The chain links TRBV27 to TRBJ1-4; tentatively, D is TRBD1 (5 bases). Per germline, CDR1 MNHEY and CDR2 SMNVEV (reference sequence). CDR3 length equals 17 residues. Trimming pared 5 bases from V and 2 bases from J, leaving 18 bases between. CDR3 DNA: TGTGCCAGCAGTGCGCTCCCTATCTGGGGGACTAATGAAAAACTGTTTTTT. Translating it yields CASSALPIWGTNEKLFF. The full variable domain, in which reference TRBV27 and TRBJ1-4 provide the parts outside the CDR3, is EAQVTQNPRYLITVTGKKLTVTCSQNMNHEYMSWYRQDPGLGLRQIYYSMNVEVTDKGDVPEGYKVSRKEKRNFPLILESPSPNQTSLYFCASSALPIWGTNEKLFFGSGTQLSVL.

This chain joins TRBV3-1 (or the pseudogene TRBV3-2) and TRBJ2-3, with a possible D match to TRBD2 (6 bases). This CDR3 is 16 amino acids long. Looked up from germline, CDR1 is LGHDT and CDR2 is YNNKEL (reference sequence). Trimming stripped 3 bases from V and 1 base from J, with 14 bases between. The chain's CDR3 is CASSQAPGLRTDTQYF. The CDR3 coding sequence is TGTGCCAGCAGCCAGGCTCCGGGACTCCGCACAGATACGCAGTATTTT.

The chain couples TRBV5-8 to TRBJ2-3; D unresolved. CDR3 size: 13 residues. Trimming removed 5 bases at V and 6 bases at J, with 13 bases between. Germline assignment: CDR1 SGHTS and CDR2 YDEGEE. CDR3 sequence reads: CASRQVDRDTQYF. As DNA, the CDR3 is TGTGCCAGCAGGCAAGTAGATCGGGATACGCAGTATTTT.

The chain joins TRBV5-1 to TRBJ1-6; D call uncertain. V shed 0 bases and J shed 0 bases, with 10 bases lying between them. CDR3 length equals 17 residues. Germline V CDR1 and CDR2: SGHRS, YFSETQ. CDR3 DNA sequence: TGCGCCAGCAGCTTGGAAGGTCCCGGCTCCTATAATTCACCCCTCCACTTT. Translating it yields CASSLEGPGSYNSPLHF.

This clone was recorded once. The rearrangement links TRBV12-3 or TRBV12-4 to TRBJ2-1; perhaps TRBD2 as D (5 bases). The CDR3 totals 13 residues. V shed 6 bases and J shed 9 bases, with 15 bases lying between them. The CDR3 is CASRLGVAGEQFF. CDR3 in DNA: TGTGCCAGCAGGCTGGGAGTAGCCGGTGAGCAGTTCTTC.

The chain employs TRBV5-4 and TRBJ1-1; weak D call: TRBD1 (5 bases). V lost 4 bases and J 3 bases, leaving 13 bases between the germline ends. Germline V lookup: CDR1 SGHNT, CDR2 YYREEE (reference sequence). The CDR3 spans 14 residues. The CDR3 here is CASSPGPLDTEAFF. Here the CDR3 DNA reads TGTGCCAGCAGCCCGGGACCCCTTGACACTGAAGCTTTCTTT.

This chain joins TRBV30 and TRBJ1-4; TRBD1 might be the D (5 bases). V was pared by 3 bases and J by 7 bases, with 15 bases between. CDR1 and CDR2 (germline): GTSNPN, SVGIG (reference sequence). The CDR3 spans 14 residues. CDR3 amino acids: CAWSAGQSFEKLFF. The CDR3 bases are TGTGCCTGGAGCGCGGGGCAGAGTTTTGAAAAACTGTTTTTT.

With regard to this clone: A much larger clone differs by one base, so this may be a read error. This sample includes further DNA sequences coding for the same CDR3. The chain couples TRBV5-6 to TRBJ2-2; 13 bases are shared with TRBD2. In germline, CDR1 is SGHDT, CDR2 YYEEEE. There are 15 residues in the CDR3. The V gene end was trimmed by 5 bases and the J gene end by 7 bases; junction bases not matched to a gene: 5. The DNA for the CDR3 is TGTGCCAGCAGATTTACTAGCGGGGGGGTCGGGGAGCTGTTTTTT. This translates into CASRFTSGGVGELFF.